These 11 T cell receptor beta chains came from one sample sequenced in a study of OX40 agonist ivuxolimab in advanced cancers. Profiled with immunoSEQ multiplex PCR; TCRdb holds only in-frame clones, not every one. The sample records roughly 63,000 clones, 75% to 90% being singletons. The material sequenced was CD4+ or CD8+ T cells sorted from blood, taken in a trial of the OX40 agonist ivuxolimab. These receptors all come from an adult with an advanced solid tumor such as melanoma, head and neck, liver or kidney cancer.

The chain has TRBV11-1 and TRBJ2-7; maybe TRBD1 (6 bases). Germline V lookup: CDR1 SGHAT, CDR2 FQDESV (reference sequence). The CDR3 contains 14 residues. Between the trimmed V and J ends, which lost 3 bases and 2 bases, there was a span of 11 bases. As DNA, the CDR3 is TGTGCCAGCAGCTTCAGGGGCCTAACCTACGAGCAGTACTTC. Its translation: CASSFRGLTYEQYF.

The chain recombines TRBV7-8 with TRBJ1-3; 7 nucleotides match TRBD1. The CDR3 has 17 residues. V shed 1 base and J 0 bases; nucleotides not matched to a gene: 6. Germline values: CDR1 SGHVS, CDR2 FQNEAQ. CDR3 DNA sequence: TGTGCCAGCAGCTTAGACCGGGACAGCTACTCTGGAAACACCATATATTTT. It yields the protein CASSLDRDSYSGNTIYF.

This chain links TRBV19 with TRBJ2-7; a weak D match, TRBD2 (5 bases). This CDR3 has 16 amino acids. CDR1 and CDR2 from the germline V gene are LNHDA and SQIVND (reference sequence). V lost 5 bases and J lost 4, with 21 bases in between. The CDR3 bases are TGTGCCAGTAGTTTCAGCCTTGGGGAGAAGGCTTACGAGCAGTACTTC. Amino acids: CASSFSLGEKAYEQYF.

The chain carries TRBV18 and TRBJ2-5; D is undetermined. CDR1 KGHSH and CDR2 LQKENI come from the germline V gene. The V end lost 3 bases, the J end lost 1 base, and 18 bases lay between the germline ends. CDR3 length: 17 residues. Here the CDR3 reads CASSPRGPRLIQETQYF. The CDR3 DNA is TGTGCCAGCTCACCCCGCGGCCCCCGGTTGATCCAAGAGACCCAGTACTTC.

This rearrangement joins TRBV5-6 to TRBJ1-2; D is uncertain. Germline V lookup: CDR1 SGHDT, CDR2 YYEEEE. The CDR3 loop spans 15 amino acids. Trimming took off 2 bases at V and 4 bases at J, with 15 bases between the two ends. CDR3 amino acids: CASSFLNTITYGYTF. In DNA, the CDR3 is TGTGCCAGCAGCTTCCTCAACACGATCACCTATGGCTACACCTTC.

The rearrangement links TRBV18 to TRBJ2-3; no reliable D call. Between the trimmed V and J ends, which lost 0 bases and 4 bases, there was a span of 2 bases. Germline-derived CDR1 and CDR2 are KGHSH and LQKENI. The CDR3 has 12 amino acids. CDR3 sequence (DNA): TGTGCCAGCTCACCACCGGCAGATACGCAGTATTTT. Residues: CASSPPADTQYF. Together with reference TRBV18 and TRBJ2-3, the CDR3 gives the full variable domain: NAGVMQNPRHLVRRRGQEARLRCSPMKGHSHVYWYRQLPEEGLKFMVYLQKENIIDESGMPKERFSAEFPKEGPSILRIQQVVRGDSAAYFCASSPPADTQYFGPGTRLTVL.

V gene TRBV28 combines with J gene TRBJ1-1, with TRBD1 matching 7 bases. CDR1 and CDR2 (germline): MDHEN, SYDVKM. V shed 6 bases and J 6 bases; nucleotides not matched to a gene: 10. The length of the CDR3 is 14 residues. The CDR3 here is CASRAWDSLPEAFF. CDR3 bases: TGTGCCAGCAGGGCCTGGGACAGCTTGCCTGAAGCTTTCTTT.

The J gene is TRBJ1-5, the V gene TRBV6-6; a possible D gene is TRBD1 (6 bases). The V and J ends lost 2 bases and 11 bases respectively, with 19 bases between them. The CDR3 covers 15 residues. The germline V gene encodes CDR1 MNHNY and CDR2 SVGAGI (reference sequence). CDR3 loop: CASSYEAAPRGTQHF. CDR3 bases: TGTGCCAGCAGTTACGAAGCAGCTCCAAGGGGGACCCAGCATTTT.

The J gene is TRBJ2-3, the V gene TRBV27; 10 bases map to TRBD2. V lost 5 bases, J lost 5 bases, and 7 bases stayed unmatched. Germline lookup yields CDR1 MNHEY and CDR2 SMNVEV (reference sequence). The CDR3 is 15 amino acids. The CDR3 here is CASSPSSGSGDTQYF. CDR3 bases: TGTGCCAGCAGTCCCTCTAGCGGGAGTGGAGATACGCAGTATTTT.

The chain combines TRBV7-8 with TRBJ1-2; TRBD1 might be the D (5 bases). Germline loops: CDR1 SGHVS, CDR2 FQNEAQ. The CDR3 runs 14 residues. Trimming cost V 5 bases and J 4 bases, with 14 bases left between them. For the CDR3, the DNA is TGTGCCAGCAGCCCCGAGGGGAGAATCTATGGCTACACCTTC. Residues: CASSPEGRIYGYTF.

The CDR3 region has the DNA TGCGCCAGCAGTGAAGACAGGGTTGGAAACACCATATATTTT. This translates into CASSEDRVGNTIYF. The chain employs TRBV10-1 and TRBJ1-3; 7 nucleotides align to TRBD1. V was clipped by 3 bases and J by 3 bases; unmatched bases: 2. The CDR3 extends over 14 amino acids. CDR1 and CDR2 from the germline V gene are WNHNN and SYGVQD (reference sequence).